What follows is one T cell receptor (beta chain) and its context. Its recognized antigen is unknown. The sample holds no much larger clone one base away, and base qualities are not on file. CD8 naive samples were CD45RO-negative cells positively selected for CCR7, giving a CD45RA+CCR7+ population that excluded TemRA cells. Healthy HIV-negative adults with no recently reported acute infections or vaccinations were included as donors. Every donor was a Caucasian adult residing in Nashville, Tennessee, USA. Blood was obtained by leukapheresis, after which PBMCs were separated by Ficoll-Histopaque density gradient centrifugation and cryopreserved in liquid nitrogen vapor phase. Analytical flow cytometry was used to check the purity and quantity of each magnetically sorted T cell population. Each sorted fraction had its genomic DNA isolated and then quantified by UV absorbance on a Nanodrop 2000c. Using the deep immunoSEQ assay, multiplex PCR amplified TCR CDR3 regions from genomic DNA. Genomic DNA extracted from each cell subset was distributed evenly over all wells of several immunoSEQ 96-well plates, and each plate served as one replicate. For sorted subsets, 150 to 250 ng genomic DNA, equal to 30,000 to 35,000 T cell genomes, was loaded into each replicate PCR. The purified libraries were quantified using a Qubit 3.0 fluorometer, sized with a Bioanalyzer 2100, and then quantified again using the KAPA Library Quantification kit. Every immunoSEQ 96-well plate was sequenced on a dedicated single-read 150-cycle Illumina NextSeq 550 flow cell. As for the authors' bioinformatics: The immunoSEQ output contained only junctional sequences without quality scores, so filtering could not match that applied to full-length reads. To assign V/J genes and CDR3, sequences were annotated using PyIR, a Python wrapper for IgBLAST v1.9, with IMGT germline references. Any read was removed if the V/J assignment was weak (E-value above 1e-6), the CDR3 was missing, or the read contained stop codons, out-of-frame junctions, or ambiguous translated residues. V3J clonotypes were defined by identical inferred V gene, J gene, and CDR3 amino acid sequence. Percentage overlap between repertoires was computed as shared unique clonotypes divided by the size of the smaller repertoire. Three approaches were used to assess repertoire richness: RTK rarefaction, the Chao1 estimator, and Recon v2.1 estimates of unobserved clonotypes. Generation probabilities were computed with OLGA for all TCRbeta clonotypes obtained by the gDNA method from four donors. The source is immuneACCESS, and TCRdb retained only in-frame sequences with V and J called. Part of the clones is not carried over; for the studies checked, unresolved V genes explain less than half of this, and the remainder is unexplained. Clonal size and the V and J genes are those of that table, whereas D and trimming came from the DNA. Counted in this sample were hundreds of thousands of clones; 95% of them appeared once. Over 0.095% of the sample comes from the top ten.

The record originates from a study of shared clonotypes between healthy human individuals (dated by TCRdb to the early 2020s). Regarding the research as a whole: The cohort included three men and a couple of women between 18 and 49 years of age. For each donor, CD4 naive and CD4 memory were each run on three plates, CD8 naive on two plates, and CD8 memory on one plate. The study deeply sequenced blood TCR repertoires of about 5 healthy adults to estimate repertoire size and the extent of clonotype sharing between individuals. To increase sequencing depth and limit assay-specific biases, TCR repertoire library preparation and sequencing were carried out by different laboratories using diverse techniques. Leukapheresis yielded between about 0.94 and 10 billion PBMCs per donor. Overall study results and their limits: Only blood was sampled, and tissue TCR repertoires likely differ from those in blood. Rarefaction of sorted-subset datasets indicated incomplete sequencing despite the large sequencing depth. Compared with non-shared clonotypes, clonotypes shared by all four sorted-subset donors had higher generation probabilities. When a few donors were compared, the shared fraction of clonotypes was roughly 5% for naive CD4, 3.5% for naive CD8, 2% to 2.5% for memory CD4, and less than 0.45% for memory CD8. Because the study included only a small number of donors, the genetic and exposure-history diversity represented was limited. Pairwise subsampling led to the expectation that sequencing depth would affect the degree of clonotype sharing among donors. Naive subsets generally had larger estimated clonotype richness than memory subsets.

The CDR3 covers 16 residues, taking in both the cysteine and the phenylalanine. The DNA shown is the 48-base CDR3, in frame from base 1. The trim is 0 bases for V and 6 bases for J, with a gap of 17 bases between the germline ends. The germline V gene gives CDR1 as SGHDT and CDR2 as YYEEEE. The chain couples TRBV5-6 to TRBJ2-3; a weak D assignment points to TRBD1 (5 bases agree). The sequencing input was naive CD8+ T cells sorted from blood. Reading the label with the study, this specimen's cell subset or site is: CD45RA+CCR7+. This sequence was found in a woman in her twenties or thirties in good health. The CDR3 region reads CASSLAYAAGQDTQYF. The nucleotide sequence is given as TGTGCCAGCAGCTTGGCCTACGCAGCAGGGCAGGATACGCAGTATTTT.